The present TCR beta chain was sequenced within a study of blood T cell repertoires in COVID-19. Study details: Acute-phase and convalescent COVID-19 samples originated in the United States, Italy and Spain.

Germline V lookup: CDR1 SQVTM, CDR2 ANQGSEA. The CDR3 has 15 residues. The V gene lost 4 bases and the J gene lost 3 bases, with 18 bases spanning the gap. Here immunoSEQ multiplex PCR was the method, and the copy in TCRdb shows in-frame clones only, minus some. In the table there are fewer than 500,000 clones, around 89% of which are singletons. The sample consisted of peripheral blood. V is TRBV29-1 and J is TRBJ2-5, with a possible D match to TRBD2 (7 bases). The receptor's source is a woman between 25 and 40 years old with acute or convalescent COVID-19. This chain's CDR3 is CSVVGYRGAKETQYF. The CDR3 nucleotides are TGCAGCGTTGTAGGGTACCGGGGGGCCAAAGAGACCCAGTACTTC.